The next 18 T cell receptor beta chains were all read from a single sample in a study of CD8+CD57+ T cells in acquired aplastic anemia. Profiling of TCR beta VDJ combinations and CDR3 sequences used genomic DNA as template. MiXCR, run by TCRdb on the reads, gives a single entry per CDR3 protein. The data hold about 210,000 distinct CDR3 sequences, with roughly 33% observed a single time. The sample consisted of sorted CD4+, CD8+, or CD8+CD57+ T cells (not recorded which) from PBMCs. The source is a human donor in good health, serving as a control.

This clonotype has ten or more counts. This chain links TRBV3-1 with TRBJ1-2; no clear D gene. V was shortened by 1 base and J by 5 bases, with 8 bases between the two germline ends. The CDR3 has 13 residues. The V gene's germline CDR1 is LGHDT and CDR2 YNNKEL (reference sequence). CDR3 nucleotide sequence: TGTGCCAGCAGCCAAGGGTCAGTTTATGGCTACACCTTC. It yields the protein CASSQGSVYGYTF.

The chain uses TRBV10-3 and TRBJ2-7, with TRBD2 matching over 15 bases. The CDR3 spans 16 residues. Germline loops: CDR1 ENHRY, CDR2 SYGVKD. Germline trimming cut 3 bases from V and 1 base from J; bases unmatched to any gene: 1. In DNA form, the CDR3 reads TGTGCCATCAGTGAAGGGACTAGCGGGAGGTCCTACGAGCAGTACTTC. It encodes CAISEGTSGRSYEQYF.

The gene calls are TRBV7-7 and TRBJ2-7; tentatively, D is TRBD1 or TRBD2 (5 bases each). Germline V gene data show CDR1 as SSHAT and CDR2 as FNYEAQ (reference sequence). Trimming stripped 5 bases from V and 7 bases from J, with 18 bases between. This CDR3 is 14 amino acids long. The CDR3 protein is CASSAIGATGEQYF. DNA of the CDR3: TGTGCCAGCAGCGCCATCGGGGCGACGGGAGAGCAGTACTTC.

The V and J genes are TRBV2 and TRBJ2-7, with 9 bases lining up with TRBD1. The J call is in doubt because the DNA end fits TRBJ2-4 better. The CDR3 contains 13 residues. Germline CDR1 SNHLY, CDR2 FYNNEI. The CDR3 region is CASSTGTGLIQYF. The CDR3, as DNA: TGTGCCAGCAGCACCGGGACAGGGCTCATTCAGTACTTC.

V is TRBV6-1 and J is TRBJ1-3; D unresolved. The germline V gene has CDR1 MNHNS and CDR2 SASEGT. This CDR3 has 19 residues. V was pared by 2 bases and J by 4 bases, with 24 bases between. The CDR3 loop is CASSESRSLAQAGGNTIYF. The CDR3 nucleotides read TGTGCCAGCAGTGAAAGTCGCAGCCTCGCCCAGGCGGGGGGAAACACCATATATTTT.

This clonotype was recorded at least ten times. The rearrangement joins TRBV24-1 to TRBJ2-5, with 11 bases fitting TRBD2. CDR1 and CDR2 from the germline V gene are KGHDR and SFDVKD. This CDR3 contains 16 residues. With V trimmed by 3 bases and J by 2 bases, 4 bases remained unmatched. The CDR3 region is CATSDPGLADQETQYF. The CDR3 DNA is TGTGCCACCAGTGATCCGGGACTAGCGGATCAAGAGACCCAGTACTTC.

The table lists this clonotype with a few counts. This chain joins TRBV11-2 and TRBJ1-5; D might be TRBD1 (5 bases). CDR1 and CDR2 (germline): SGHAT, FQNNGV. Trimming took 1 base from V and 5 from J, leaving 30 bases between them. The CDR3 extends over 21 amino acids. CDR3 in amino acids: CASSLVGDGWLAPVDYQPQHF. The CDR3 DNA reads TGTGCCAGCAGCTTAGTAGGGGACGGTTGGTTGGCCCCGGTCGACTATCAGCCCCAGCATTTT.

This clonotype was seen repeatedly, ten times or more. The CDR3 DNA reads TGTGCCAGCAGCTTCCAAACGGGGTTCCACACCTTC. Translating gives CASSFQTGFHTF. The chain is built from TRBV7-8 and TRBJ1-2; D ambiguous. The CDR3 consists of 12 residues. V was trimmed by 3 bases and J by 12 bases, leaving 14 bases between them. CDR1 is SGHVS and CDR2 is FQNEAQ in the germline V gene.

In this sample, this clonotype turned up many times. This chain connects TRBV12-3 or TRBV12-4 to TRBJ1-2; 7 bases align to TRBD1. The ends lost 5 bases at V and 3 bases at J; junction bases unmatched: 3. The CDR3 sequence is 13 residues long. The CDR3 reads CASSLGQDYGYTF. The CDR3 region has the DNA TGTGCCAGCAGTCTCGGACAGGACTATGGCTACACCTTC.

The CDR3 is CASSIGGGIYEQYF. CDR3 DNA sequence: TGTGCCAGTAGTATTGGGGGGGGCATCTACGAGCAGTACTTC. This chain joins TRBV19 and TRBJ2-7; tentatively, D is TRBD2 (7 bases). This CDR3 region has 14 residues. V lost 3 bases and J lost 3, with 12 bases in between. The germline gives CDR1 LNHDA, CDR2 SQIVND (reference sequence).

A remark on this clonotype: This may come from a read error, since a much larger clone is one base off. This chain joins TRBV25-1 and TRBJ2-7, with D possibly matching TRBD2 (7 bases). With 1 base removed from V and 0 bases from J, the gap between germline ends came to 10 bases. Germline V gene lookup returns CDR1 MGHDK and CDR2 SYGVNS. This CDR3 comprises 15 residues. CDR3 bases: TGTGCCAGCAGTGAATCGGCGGGGGCCTCCTACGAGCAGTACTTC. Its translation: CASSESAGASYEQYF.

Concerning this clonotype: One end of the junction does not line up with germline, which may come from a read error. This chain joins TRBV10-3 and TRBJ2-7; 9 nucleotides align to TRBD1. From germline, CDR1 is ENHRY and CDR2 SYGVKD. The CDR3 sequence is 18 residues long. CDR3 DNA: TGTGCCAGCAGTGAAGCGGAGGGGGACAGGGTAATCTACTACGAGCAGTACTTC. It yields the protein CASSEAEGDRVIYYEQYF.

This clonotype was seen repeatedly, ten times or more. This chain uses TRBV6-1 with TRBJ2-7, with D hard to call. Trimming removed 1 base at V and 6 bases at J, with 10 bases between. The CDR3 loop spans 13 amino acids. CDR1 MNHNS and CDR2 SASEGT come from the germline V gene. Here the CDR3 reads CASSEEPRTEQYF. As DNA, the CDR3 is TGTGCCAGCAGTGAAGAGCCGAGGACCGAGCAGTACTTC.

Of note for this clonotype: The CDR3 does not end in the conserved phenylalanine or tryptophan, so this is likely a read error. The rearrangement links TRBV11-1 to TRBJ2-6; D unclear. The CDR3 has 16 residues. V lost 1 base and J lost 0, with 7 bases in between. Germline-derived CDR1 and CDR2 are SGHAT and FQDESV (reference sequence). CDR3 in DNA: TGTGCCAGCAGCTTAGGACCGCTCTCTGGGGCCAACGTCCTGACTTCC. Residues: CASSLGPLSGANVLTS.

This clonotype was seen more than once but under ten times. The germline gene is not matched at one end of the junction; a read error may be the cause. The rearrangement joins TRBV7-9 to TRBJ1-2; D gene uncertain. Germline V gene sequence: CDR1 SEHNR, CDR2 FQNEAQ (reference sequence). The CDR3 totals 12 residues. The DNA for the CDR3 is TGTGCCAGCAGCTTATCATCCTATGGCCACACCTTC. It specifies CASSLSSYGHTF.

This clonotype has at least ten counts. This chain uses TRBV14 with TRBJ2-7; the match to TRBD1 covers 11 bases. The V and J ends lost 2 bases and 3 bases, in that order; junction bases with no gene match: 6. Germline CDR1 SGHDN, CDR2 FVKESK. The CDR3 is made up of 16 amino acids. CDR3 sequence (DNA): TGTGCCAGCAGCCAAAAAACCGGGACAGGGGGCTACGAGCAGTACTTC. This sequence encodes CASSQKTGTGGYEQYF.

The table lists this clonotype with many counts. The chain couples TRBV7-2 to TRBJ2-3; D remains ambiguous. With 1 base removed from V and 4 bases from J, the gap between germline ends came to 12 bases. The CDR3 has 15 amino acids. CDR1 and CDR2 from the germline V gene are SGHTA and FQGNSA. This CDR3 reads CASSLVPSSPDTQYF. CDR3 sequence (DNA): TGTGCCAGCAGCTTAGTGCCTAGTAGCCCAGATACGCAGTATTTT.

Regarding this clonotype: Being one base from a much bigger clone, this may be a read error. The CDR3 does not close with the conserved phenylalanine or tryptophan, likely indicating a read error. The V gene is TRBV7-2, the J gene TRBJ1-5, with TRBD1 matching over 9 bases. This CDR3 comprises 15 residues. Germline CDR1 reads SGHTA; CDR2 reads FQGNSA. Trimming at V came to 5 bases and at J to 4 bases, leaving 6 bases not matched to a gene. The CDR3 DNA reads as TGTGCCAGCAGCCGGGTCGGGACAGGGAATCAGCCCCAGCATTTG. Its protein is CASSRVGTGNQPQHL.